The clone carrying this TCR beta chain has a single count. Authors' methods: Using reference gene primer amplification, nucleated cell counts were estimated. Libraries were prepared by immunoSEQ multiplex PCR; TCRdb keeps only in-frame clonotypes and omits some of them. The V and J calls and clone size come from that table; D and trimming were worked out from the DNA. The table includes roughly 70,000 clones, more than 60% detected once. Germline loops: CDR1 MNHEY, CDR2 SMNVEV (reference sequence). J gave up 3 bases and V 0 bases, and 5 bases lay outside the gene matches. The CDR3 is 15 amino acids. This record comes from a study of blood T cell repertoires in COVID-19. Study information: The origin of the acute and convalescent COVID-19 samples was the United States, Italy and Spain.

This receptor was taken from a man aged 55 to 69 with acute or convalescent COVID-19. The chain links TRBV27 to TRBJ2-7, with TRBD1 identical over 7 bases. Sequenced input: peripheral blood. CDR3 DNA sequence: TGTGCCAGCAGTTTATCGGGCTGGGACAGCTACGAGCAGTACTTC. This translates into CASSLSGWDSYEQYF.